A selection of T cell receptor beta chains follows, all from one sample in a study of Graves' ophthalmopathy and Graves' hyperthyroidism. MiXCR was run by TCRdb on the multiplex PCR reads, yielding one entry per CDR3 protein. The table includes about 500,000 distinct CDR3 sequences, 39% detected once. Sequenced material: peripheral blood or thyroid tissue (not recorded which). The origin of the receptors is an adult man with Graves' hyperthyroidism. Both conserved end residues are trimmed from each CDR3. Each record gives: V gene, J gene, CDR3 protein.

V: TRBV29-1
J: TRBJ1-5
CDR3: SVEITGPGQPQH

V: TRBV5-6
J: TRBJ2-7
CDR3: ASSLEGTRRADTQY

V: TRBV29-1
J: TRBJ2-7
CDR3: SVEGGQRYSYEQY

V: TRBV10-1
J: .
CDR3: ASLGGRVDEQF

V: TRBV5-8
J: TRBJ1-1
CDR3: ASSFTTAGTEAF

V: TRBV29-1
J: TRBJ1-1
CDR3: SARVRQWAF

V: TRBV2
J: TRBJ1-3
CDR3: ASSEGSSGNTIY

V: TRBV29-1
J: TRBJ2-1
CDR3: SVGSGGYNEQF

V: TRBV29-1
J: TRBJ2-5
CDR3: SVEARGETQY

V: TRBV20-1
J: TRBJ1-2
CDR3: SPQGAAIYGYT

V: TRBV2
J: TRBJ1-4
CDR3: ASSETRATNEKLF

V: TRBV7-9
J: TRBJ2-3
CDR3: AGTRGLAGGQPDTQY

V: TRBV2
J: TRBJ2-2
CDR3: ASSGTSGRGYPNTGELF

V: TRBV29-1
J: TRBJ2-5
CDR3: SVAGTAVQETQY

V: TRBV2
J: TRBJ1-4
CDR3: ASKDRDSWTNEKLF

V: TRBV5-1
J: TRBJ2-7
CDR3: ASSFEARTDTQY

V: TRBV10-3
J: TRBJ1-1
CDR3: AIRNGRQQAEAF

V: TRBV19
J: TRBJ2-2
CDR3: ASSMVRDTGELF

V: TRBV10-3
J: TRBJ1-2
CDR3: ASSDYRGGGYGYT

V: TRBV4-2
J: TRBJ1-5
CDR3: ASSQEAVRGQPQH

V: TRBV19
J: TRBJ1-6
CDR3: ASSTAYFNSPLH

V: TRBV10-3
J: TRBJ1-1
CDR3: ASSYLTKNTEAF

V: TRBV6-1
J: TRBJ1-1
CDR3: ASSGQGRNTEAF

V: TRBV7-2
J: TRBJ2-2
CDR3: ASSPVTVRNTGELF

V: TRBV2
J: TRBJ2-7
CDR3: ASSRGYMDEQY

V: TRBV4-1
J: TRBJ1-5
CDR3: ASSQHQPNQPQH

V: TRBV20-1
J: TRBJ2-5
CDR3: SALAGQGSYQETQY

V: TRBV7-8
J: TRBJ2-5
CDR3: ASSIIAGGPETQY

V: TRBV6-1
J: TRBJ1-6
CDR3: ASSDGTGNNSPLH

V: TRBV2
J: TRBJ1-1
CDR3: ASSDGGGENTEAF

V: TRBV12-3/TRBV12-4
J: TRBJ1-4
CDR3: ASSVSGATNEKLF

V: TRBV5-5
J: TRBJ2-3
CDR3: ASSLTSPDTQY

V: TRBV3-1
J: TRBJ1-2
CDR3: ASSQDLTPTNYGYT

V: TRBV7-9
J: TRBJ2-3
CDR3: ASSLATGGTDTQY

V: TRBV10-3
J: TRBJ1-1
CDR3: AISDGYTEAF

V: TRBV10-3
J: TRBJ1-5
CDR3: AFEETQH

V: TRBV2
J: TRBJ1-4
CDR3: ASSEKGGHLPAGGKLF

V: TRBV12-3/TRBV12-4
J: TRBJ1-6
CDR3: ASSLRRDNSPLH

V: TRBV7-6
J: TRBJ1-1
CDR3: ASRSGRNTEAF

V: TRBV7-9
J: TRBJ2-7
CDR3: ASSPQGSAYEQY

V: TRBV5-1
J: TRBJ1-4
CDR3: ASSLAVSNEKLF

V: TRBV29-1
J: TRBJ2-6
CDR3: SVVAGISGANVLT

V: TRBV27
J: TRBJ2-7
CDR3: ASSPGPWNEQY

V: TRBV11-1
J: TRBJ2-7
CDR3: ASSLGLAGGDEQY

V: TRBV6-5
J: TRBJ2-5
CDR3: ASSTGRDQETQY

V: TRBV24-1
J: TRBJ2-2
CDR3: ATSDSLGFFGTGELF

V: TRBV10-3
J: TRBJ1-5
CDR3: ASSFRPGKGSNQPQH

V: TRBV7-9
J: TRBJ2-7
CDR3: ASSLGQGQTYEQY

V: TRBV5-1
J: TRBJ1-1
CDR3: ASRQREQGYTEAF

V: TRBV9
J: TRBJ2-5
CDR3: ASSVDLNGETQY

V: TRBV9
J: TRBJ1-6
CDR3: ASSGQGSPLH

V: TRBV29-1
J: TRBJ1-1
CDR3: SVEAPPGGGWNTEAF

V: TRBV7-3
J: TRBJ2-2
CDR3: ASSFRDRGRDTGELF

V: TRBV10-3
J: TRBJ2-7
CDR3: AISESTAGTYEQY

V: TRBV20-1
J: TRBJ2-3
CDR3: SGLASTDTQY